The 32 T cell receptor beta chains reported below all come from one sample, sequenced in a study of PD-1 blockade in classical Hodgkin lymphoma. Only in-frame clones appear in the TCRdb table, and some are missing; sequencing was by immunoSEQ multiplex PCR. The sample has roughly 70,000 clones; around 75% are singletons. Every single patient, without exception, relapsed after autologous stem cell transplantation, and brentuximab vedotin exposure varied. The specimen was peripheral blood mononuclear cells (PBMCs), collected before the second cycle of nivolumab. The receptors shown here come from a human donor with classical Hodgkin lymphoma.

This clone was counted a few times. The chain combines TRBV19 with TRBJ1-5; 7 bases are shared with TRBD1. This CDR3 comprises 16 residues. Germline loops: CDR1 LNHDA, CDR2 SQIVND (reference sequence). Losses at the gene ends were 6 bases for V and 4 bases for J; bases not matched to a gene: 12. CDR3 nucleotides: TGTGCCAGTAGGCTCGGACAAGGGGGCCCTAATCAGCCCCAGCATTTT. Encoded protein: CASRLGQGGPNQPQHF.

The chain joins TRBV5-1 to TRBJ2-3; D is perhaps TRBD2 (5 bases). V was trimmed by 0 bases and J by 0 bases, leaving 11 bases between them. The length of the CDR3 is 16 residues. Germline-derived CDR1 and CDR2 are SGHRS and YFSETQ. CDR3 in DNA: TGCGCCAGCAGCTTGGGTCTAGCAAGGAGCACAGATACGCAGTATTTT. It yields the protein CASSLGLARSTDTQYF.

Only one count was recorded for this clone. This rearrangement joins TRBV6-5 to TRBJ2-3; D remains unclear. Deletions cut 8 bases from V and 1 base from J, with 10 bases between. CDR3 size: 13 residues. Germline lookup yields CDR1 MNHEY and CDR2 SVGAGI. The CDR3 DNA is TGTGCCAGCGGGCGGTTGGGCACAGATACGCAGTATTTT. Its translation is CASGRLGTDTQYF.

The sample holds one count of this clone. The J gene is TRBJ1-2, the V gene TRBV4-1, with D possibly matching TRBD1 (5 bases). Trimming cost V 1 base and J 4 bases, with 10 bases left between them. The CDR3 consists of 14 residues. Germline V CDR1 and CDR2: MGHRA, YSYEKL. Here the CDR3 reads CASSQGQYFYGYTF. The DNA of the CDR3 is TGCGCCAGCAGCCAAGGACAGTACTTCTATGGCTACACCTTC.

This sequence joins TRBV14 and TRBJ2-2; no firm D call. V was shortened by 0 bases and J by 0 bases, with 2 bases between the two germline ends. Per the germline V gene, CDR1 is SGHDN and CDR2 is FVKESK. The CDR3 covers 14 residues. CDR3: CASSQESNTGELFF. In DNA form, the CDR3 reads TGTGCCAGCAGCCAAGAATCGAACACCGGGGAGCTGTTTTTT.

This chain joins TRBV12-2 and TRBJ1-5; TRBD1 is taken as the D call from the table, unchecked against the DNA. TRBV12-2 is classified as a pseudogene. The CDR3 spans 17 residues. CDR3 sequence: CASRYSRTGNGNQPQHF. CDR3 nucleotides: TGTGCAAGTCGCTACAGTAGGACAGGGAACGGCAATCAGCCCCAGCATTTT.

This chain connects TRBV12-5 to TRBJ2-5; no firm D call. The CDR3 is 13 amino acids. Looked up from germline, CDR1 is LGHNT and CDR2 is FRNRAP. The ends were cut back, 4 bases at V and 2 bases at J, with 8 bases in the middle. In DNA form, the CDR3 reads TGTGCTAGTGGTTACAAGGAACAAGAGACCCAGTACTTC. The encoded protein is CASGYKEQETQYF.

V and J are TRBV7-6 and TRBJ1-4; 12 bases align to TRBD1. Germline loops: CDR1 SGHVS, CDR2 FNYEAQ. J gave up 8 bases and V 5 bases, and 3 bases lay outside the gene matches. This CDR3 is built from 14 residues. The CDR3 sequence: CASSKGQGAEKLFF. CDR3 nucleotide sequence: TGTGCCAGCAGCAAGGGACAGGGGGCCGAAAAACTGTTTTTT.

The J gene is TRBJ1-2, the V gene TRBV19, with D tentatively TRBD1 (6 bases). The CDR3 extends over 14 amino acids. Trimming took 3 bases from V and 8 from J, leaving 16 bases between them. Germline CDR1 is LNHDA and CDR2 is SQIVND (reference sequence). The CDR3 nucleotides read TGTGCCAGTAGTATCCAAACAGGGTCGGAAGGCTACACCTTC. Protein: CASSIQTGSEGYTF.

V usage is TRBV5-5 and J usage is TRBJ1-2; D might be TRBD1 (6 bases). The germline V gene has CDR1 SGHKS and CDR2 YYEKEE (reference sequence). The germline V and J ends were trimmed by 4 bases and 2 bases, with 9 bases remaining between them. The CDR3 sequence is 13 residues long. The CDR3 loop reads CASSQQGNYGYTF. The CDR3 nucleotides read TGTGCCAGCAGCCAACAGGGAAACTATGGCTACACCTTC.

The rearrangement joins TRBV28 to TRBJ1-2; 7 nucleotides line up with TRBD1. The germline CDR1 and CDR2 sequences are MDHEN and SYDVKM. Trimming took 5 bases from V and 4 from J; bases not matched to a gene: 7. The CDR3 is made up of 14 amino acids. The chain's CDR3 is CASSTLTGVYGYTF. The CDR3 nucleotides read TGTGCCAGCAGTACACTCACAGGGGTCTATGGCTACACCTTC.

This chain joins TRBV15 and TRBJ2-7, with D perhaps TRBD1 (6 bases). V shed 3 bases and J shed 4 bases, with 13 bases lying between them. In germline, CDR1 is LNHNV, CDR2 YYDKDF (reference sequence). This CDR3 has 14 amino acids. CDR3 loop: CATSSATGIYEQYF. The CDR3 DNA reads as TGTGCCACCAGCAGTGCCACAGGGATTTACGAGCAGTACTTC.

The chain joins TRBV5-1 to TRBJ2-5, with D hard to call. Per germline, CDR1 SGHRS and CDR2 YFSETQ. The length of the CDR3 is 14 residues. Between the trimmed V and J ends, which lost 3 bases and 5 bases, there was a span of 14 bases. CDR3 in amino acids: CASSSATVGETQYF. The CDR3 DNA follows: TGCGCCAGCAGCTCCGCTACCGTTGGGGAGACCCAGTACTTC. The full variable domain, its missing parts supplied by reference TRBV5-1 and TRBJ2-5, is KAGVTQTPRYLIKTRGQQVTLSCSPISGHRSVSWYQQTPGQGLQFLFEYFSETQRNKGNFPGRFSGRQFSNSRSEMNVSTLELGDSALYLCASSSATVGETQYFGPGTRLLVL.

This rearrangement joins TRBV2 to TRBJ2-3, with D hard to call. CDR3 size: 15 residues. Trimming stripped 2 bases from V and 0 bases from J, with 9 bases between. Looked up from germline, CDR1 is SNHLY and CDR2 is FYNNEI. The CDR3 sequence is CASSERFTSTDTQYF. In DNA, the CDR3 is TGTGCCAGCAGTGAAAGATTTACTAGCACAGATACGCAGTATTTT.

This clone was detected a few times. The chain uses TRBV7-3 and TRBJ1-1; 9 positions agree with TRBD1. Looked up from germline, CDR1 is SGHTA and CDR2 is FQGTGA. After removal of 5 bases from V and 6 bases from J, the junction contained 4 bases not matched to a gene. The CDR3 is 13 residues long. The DNA for the CDR3 is TGTGCCAGCAGCGCCGGGACAGGGTCTGAAGCTTTCTTT. This sequence encodes CASSAGTGSEAFF. The whole variable domain, remainder taken from reference TRBV7-3 and TRBJ1-1, is GAGVSQTPSNKVTEKGKYVELRCDPISGHTALYWYRQSLGQGPEFLIYFQGTGAADDSGLPNDRFFAVRPEGSVSTLKIQRTERGDSAVYLCASSAGTGSEAFFGQGTRLTVV.

This chain links TRBV2 with TRBJ1-1; D is unclear. V was clipped by 4 bases and J by 6 bases, with 6 bases between them. This CDR3 spans 11 amino acids. The germline CDR1 and CDR2 sequences are SNHLY and FYNNEI. CDR3 sequence: CASSVWAEAFF. The CDR3 DNA follows: TGTGCCAGCAGTGTATGGGCTGAAGCTTTCTTT. The variable domain in full, completed from reference TRBV2 and TRBJ1-1, reads EPEVTQTPSHQVTQMGQEVILRCVPISNHLYFYWYRQILGQKVEFLVSFYNNEISEKSEIFDDQFSVERPDGSNFTLKIRSTKLEDSAMYFCASSVWAEAFFGQGTRLTVV.

The gene calls are TRBV10-2 and TRBJ2-3, with D perhaps matching TRBD2 (6 bases). CDR1 is WSHSY and CDR2 is SAAADI in the germline V gene. The CDR3 runs to 16 residues. Trimming shortened V by 6 bases and J by 6 bases, and 22 bases separated the two germline ends. CDR3 protein: CASSRTRGDLNDTQYF. CDR3 nucleotide sequence: TGCGCCAGCAGCCGGACACGCGGGGACCTCAATGATACGCAGTATTTT.

The chain recombines TRBV4-1 with TRBJ2-7; D is perhaps TRBD2 (5 bases). Between the trimmed V and J ends, which lost 4 bases and 1 base, there was a span of 11 bases. Germline CDR1 is MGHRA and CDR2 is YSYEKL. The CDR3 totals 14 residues. CDR3 amino acids: CASSLWTGSYEQYF. The DNA of the CDR3 is TGCGCCAGCAGCCTCTGGACGGGGTCCTACGAGCAGTACTTC.

The chain is built from TRBV29-1 and TRBJ1-4; D is unresolved. There are 13 residues in the CDR3. Between the trimmed V and J ends, which lost 4 bases and 6 bases, there was a span of 12 bases. The germline V gene has CDR1 SQVTM and CDR2 ANQGSEA. CDR3 sequence: CSVVREDDEKLFF. The CDR3 bases are TGCAGCGTTGTAAGGGAAGACGATGAAAAACTGTTTTTT.

The chain is built from TRBV18 and TRBJ1-2; D is unresolved. Germline CDR1 reads KGHSH; CDR2 reads LQKENI. The CDR3 is made up of 16 amino acids. V shed 3 bases and J shed 8 bases, with 22 bases lying between them. The CDR3 nucleotides are TGTGCCAGCTCACCCCCCGGGAGCTGGGGAGCGGAGGGCTACACCTTC. Translating it yields CASSPPGSWGAEGYTF. Full variable domain (outside the CDR3, taken from reference TRBV18 and TRBJ1-2): NAGVMQNPRHLVRRRGQEARLRCSPMKGHSHVYWYRQLPEEGLKFMVYLQKENIIDESGMPKERFSAEFPKEGPSILRIQQVVRGDSAAYFCASSPPGSWGAEGYTFGSGTRLTVV.

J is TRBJ1-1 and V is TRBV5-3; 7 nucleotides line up with TRBD1. TRBV5-3 is reported as an ORF; its role is uncertain. The V and J ends lost 4 bases and 1 base, in that order; junction bases with no gene match: 13. The CDR3 runs to 17 residues. Written as DNA, the CDR3 is TGTGCCAGAAGCCCGGCAGGGGGTGGGGTGAGGAACACTGAAGCTTTCTTT. Protein sequence: CARSPAGGGVRNTEAFF.

V and J are TRBV5-4 and TRBJ2-5, with D possibly TRBD2 on 5 matching bases. The CDR3 loop spans 14 amino acids. Germline CDR1 and CDR2: SGHNT and YYREEE (reference sequence). V was cut by 0 bases and J by 2 bases, with 8 bases left in between. Here the CDR3 DNA reads TGTGCCAGCAGCTTGGGACTATTTCAAGAGACCCAGTACTTC. This translates into CASSLGLFQETQYF.

This chain links TRBV10-1 with TRBJ2-7; 7 nucleotides agree with TRBD1. V shed 7 bases, J shed 4 bases, and the junction held 7 bases outside the gene matches. The CDR3 extends over 13 amino acids. Per germline, CDR1 WNHNN and CDR2 SYGVQD (reference sequence). The CDR3 is CASNKQGRYEQYF. The DNA of the CDR3 is TGCGCCAGCAACAAACAGGGGCGGTACGAGCAGTACTTC.

The chain combines TRBV30 with TRBJ1-2; TRBD1 matches 11 bases. Germline lookup yields CDR1 GTSNPN and CDR2 SVGIG (reference sequence). The J segment lost 3 bases and the V segment lost 4 bases, leaving 10 bases of the junction unmatched. This CDR3 comprises 16 residues. The CDR3 region has the DNA TGTGCCTGGACCGCCGGGACAGGGGGTCCTTACTATGGCTACACCTTC. Translation: CAWTAGTGGPYYGYTF.

This clone was seen a few times. This chain uses TRBV11-1 with TRBJ2-5; D is uncertain. The CDR3 covers 14 residues. Germline-derived CDR1 and CDR2 are SGHAT and FQDESV (reference sequence). V shed 5 bases and J shed 0 bases, with 10 bases lying between them. The DNA of the CDR3 is TGTGCCAGCAGCCCCTTGGACGACCAAGAGACCCAGTACTTC. Translation gives CASSPLDDQETQYF.

This clone was detected a few times. This chain connects TRBV30 to TRBJ1-4, with unresolved D. Per germline, CDR1 GTSNPN and CDR2 SVGIG (reference sequence). The CDR3 totals 13 residues. V dropped 0 bases and J dropped 5 bases, with 7 bases sitting between them. The chain's CDR3 is CAWSVSRNEKLFF. For the CDR3, the DNA is TGTGCCTGGAGTGTCAGCAGGAATGAAAAACTGTTTTTT.

This chain connects TRBV7-6 to TRBJ2-1, with D possibly TRBD2 on 5 matching bases. CDR1 SGHVS and CDR2 FNYEAQ come from the germline V gene. V gave up 1 base and J gave up 8 bases, with 12 bases separating them. The CDR3 covers 14 residues. The CDR3, as DNA: TGTGCCAGCAGCTTAGGGGTGGGGAGCCATGAGCAGTTCTTC. This gives the protein CASSLGVGSHEQFF.

This clone was recorded at least ten times. The rearrangement links TRBV29-1 to TRBJ1-4; 7 bases line up with TRBD1. V trimming: 7 bases; J trimming: 7 bases; junction bases outside the gene matches: 9. Germline values: CDR1 SQVTM, CDR2 ANQGSEA. This CDR3 comprises 13 residues. The CDR3: CSGGGTAGEKLFF. The DNA of the CDR3 is TGCAGCGGAGGCGGGACAGCAGGTGAAAAACTGTTTTTT.

In this sample, this clone turned up many times. V gene TRBV29-1 combines with J gene TRBJ2-7; no definite D call. Germline CDR1 reads SQVTM; CDR2 reads ANQGSEA. Between the trimmed V and J ends, which lost 6 bases and 0 bases, there was a span of 33 bases. The CDR3 runs 20 residues. The CDR3 here is CSVAVNSPLLVLSPSYEQYF. CDR3 DNA sequence: TGCAGCGTCGCTGTTAACAGTCCCCTATTAGTCCTATCCCCCTCCTACGAGCAGTACTTC.

This clone occurred a few times. The chain links TRBV7-9 to TRBJ1-2; D might be TRBD1 (6 bases). Trimming took off 2 bases at V and 1 base at J, with 11 bases between the two ends. Germline-derived CDR1 and CDR2 are SEHNR and FQNEAQ (reference sequence). This CDR3 contains 15 residues. The CDR3 here is CASSLRGANNYGYTF. The CDR3 DNA reads as TGTGCCAGCAGCTTAAGGGGGGCCAATAACTATGGCTACACCTTC.

This clone was found once. In nucleotides, the CDR3 is TGTGCCAGCAGCTCCGGGACTAGCGGGACTAACGAGCAGTACTTC. Amino acids: CASSSGTSGTNEQYF. The genes are TRBV7-2 and TRBJ2-7, with 13 bases aligning to TRBD2. The CDR3 spans 15 residues. The V segment lost 4 bases and the J segment 5 bases; nucleotides outside the gene matches: 5. Germline V gene lookup returns CDR1 SGHTA and CDR2 FQGNSA.

The gene calls are TRBV19 and TRBJ2-3; TRBD2 matches at 7 bases. Per germline, CDR1 LNHDA and CDR2 SQIVND (reference sequence). With V trimmed by 5 bases and J by 6 bases, 5 bases remained unmatched. The CDR3 extends over 13 amino acids. The CDR3 DNA reads TGTGCCAGTAGTGGGACTATTTCCGATACGCAGTATTTT. This codes for CASSGTISDTQYF.